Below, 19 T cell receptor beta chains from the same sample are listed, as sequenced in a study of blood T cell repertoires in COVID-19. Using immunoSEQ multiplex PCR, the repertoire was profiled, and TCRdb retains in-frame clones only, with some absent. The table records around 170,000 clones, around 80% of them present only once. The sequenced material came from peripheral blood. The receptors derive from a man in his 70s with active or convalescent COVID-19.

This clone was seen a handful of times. The CDR3 DNA reads as TGCGCCAGCAGCCCGGGACTAGCGGAGTCCTACGAGCAGTACTTC. Its translation is CASSPGLAESYEQYF. V is TRBV5-1 and J is TRBJ2-7; TRBD2 matches 11 bases. The germline V gene has CDR1 SGHRS and CDR2 YFSETQ. This CDR3 comprises 15 residues. J gave up 1 base and V 4 bases, and 4 bases lay outside the gene matches.

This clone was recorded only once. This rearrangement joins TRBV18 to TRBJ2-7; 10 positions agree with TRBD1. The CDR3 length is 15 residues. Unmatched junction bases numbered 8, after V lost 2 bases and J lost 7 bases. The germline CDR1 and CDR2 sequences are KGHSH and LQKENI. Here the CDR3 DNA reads TGTGCCAGCTCACCAAGGGGGACAGGGGTCGAAGAGCAGTACTTC. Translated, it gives CASSPRGTGVEEQYF.

CDR3 loop: CASSEFRGTTQYF. CDR3 DNA: TGCGCCAGCAGTGAGTTCCGGGGAACGACCCAGTACTTC. This chain connects TRBV10-1 to TRBJ2-5; possibly TRBD2 for D (5 bases). The germline V gene encodes CDR1 WNHNN and CDR2 SYGVQD (reference sequence). CDR3 length: 13 amino acids. Trimming took off 1 base at V and 7 bases at J, with 10 bases between the two ends.

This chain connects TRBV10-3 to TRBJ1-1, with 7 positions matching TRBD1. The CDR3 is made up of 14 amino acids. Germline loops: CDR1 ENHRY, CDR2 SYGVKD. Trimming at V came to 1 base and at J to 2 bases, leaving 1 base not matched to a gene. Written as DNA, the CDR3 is TGTGCCATCAGTGAGTACAGGGGTAACACTGAAGCTTTCTTT. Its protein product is CAISEYRGNTEAFF.

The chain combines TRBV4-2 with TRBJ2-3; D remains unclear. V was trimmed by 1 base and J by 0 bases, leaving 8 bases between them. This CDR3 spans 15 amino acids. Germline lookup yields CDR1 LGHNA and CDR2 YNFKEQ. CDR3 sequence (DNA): TGTGCCAGCAGCCAAGTACTTACGAGCACAGATACGCAGTATTTT. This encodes CASSQVLTSTDTQYF.

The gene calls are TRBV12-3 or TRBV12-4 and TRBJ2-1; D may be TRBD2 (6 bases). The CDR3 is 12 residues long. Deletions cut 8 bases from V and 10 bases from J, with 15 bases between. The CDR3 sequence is CASSNDRGEQFF. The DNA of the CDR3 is TGTGCCAGCTCCAACGATCGGGGGGAGCAGTTCTTC.

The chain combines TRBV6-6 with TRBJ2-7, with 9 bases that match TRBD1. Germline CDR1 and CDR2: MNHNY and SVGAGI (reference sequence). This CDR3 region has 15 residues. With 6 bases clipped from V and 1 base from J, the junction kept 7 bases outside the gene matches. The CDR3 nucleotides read TGTGCCAGCAGACCGGGACAGGGCGGATCCTACGAGCAGTACTTC. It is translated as CASRPGQGGSYEQYF.

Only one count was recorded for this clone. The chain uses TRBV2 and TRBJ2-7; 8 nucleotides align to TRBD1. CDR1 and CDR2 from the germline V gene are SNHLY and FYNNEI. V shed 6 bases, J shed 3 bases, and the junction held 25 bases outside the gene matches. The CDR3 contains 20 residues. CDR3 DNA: TGTGCCAGCAGGTATGGGACAGGCATCCTAATTGGTTCCCACGACTACGAGCAGTACTTC. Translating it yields CASRYGTGILIGSHDYEQYF.

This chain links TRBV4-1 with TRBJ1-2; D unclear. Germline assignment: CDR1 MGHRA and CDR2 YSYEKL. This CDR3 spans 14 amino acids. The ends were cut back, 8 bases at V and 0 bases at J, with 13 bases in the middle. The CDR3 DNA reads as TGCGCCAGCTCACCGGCGGAGACTAACTATGGCTACACCTTC. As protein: CASSPAETNYGYTF.

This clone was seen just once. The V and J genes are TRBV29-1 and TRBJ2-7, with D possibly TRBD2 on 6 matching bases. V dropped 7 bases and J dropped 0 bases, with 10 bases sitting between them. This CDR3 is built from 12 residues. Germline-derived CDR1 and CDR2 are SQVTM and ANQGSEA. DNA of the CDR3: TGCAGCGCCTCGGGACTCTCCTACGAGCAGTACTTC. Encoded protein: CSASGLSYEQYF.

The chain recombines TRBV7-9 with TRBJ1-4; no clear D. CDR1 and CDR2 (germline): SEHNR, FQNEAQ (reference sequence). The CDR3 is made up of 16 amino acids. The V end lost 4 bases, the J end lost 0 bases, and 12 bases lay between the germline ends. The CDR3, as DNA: TGTGCCAGCAGCTACATGGAAGGAGCAACTAATGAAAAACTGTTTTTT. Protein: CASSYMEGATNEKLFF.

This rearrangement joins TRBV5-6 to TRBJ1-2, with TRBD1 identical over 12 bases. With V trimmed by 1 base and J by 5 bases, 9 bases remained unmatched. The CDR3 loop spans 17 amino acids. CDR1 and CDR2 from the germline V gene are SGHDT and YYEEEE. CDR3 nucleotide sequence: TGTGCCAGCAGCTTGATGTCTGGGGACAGGGGGCTTTATGGCTACACCTTC. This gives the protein CASSLMSGDRGLYGYTF.

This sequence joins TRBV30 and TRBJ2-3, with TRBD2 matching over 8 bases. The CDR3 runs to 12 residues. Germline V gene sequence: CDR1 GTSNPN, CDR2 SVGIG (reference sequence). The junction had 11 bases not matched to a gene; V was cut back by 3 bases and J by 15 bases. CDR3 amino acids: CAWSPTGRVSYF. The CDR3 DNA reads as TGTGCCTGGAGCCCGACCGGGAGGGTCTCCTATTTT. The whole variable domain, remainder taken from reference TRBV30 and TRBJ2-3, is SQTIHQWPATLVQPVGSPLSLECTVEGTSNPNLYWYRQAAGRGLQLLFYSVGIGQISSEVPQNLSASRPQDRQFILSSKKLLLSDSGFYLCAWSPTGRVSYFGPGTRLTVL.

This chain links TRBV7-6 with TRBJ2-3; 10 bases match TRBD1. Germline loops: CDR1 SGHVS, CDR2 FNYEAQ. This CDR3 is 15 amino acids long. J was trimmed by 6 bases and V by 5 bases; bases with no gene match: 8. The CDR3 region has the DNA TGTGCCAGCAGCGTGCGGACAGGGGGAAGCGATACGCAGTATTTT. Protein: CASSVRTGGSDTQYF.

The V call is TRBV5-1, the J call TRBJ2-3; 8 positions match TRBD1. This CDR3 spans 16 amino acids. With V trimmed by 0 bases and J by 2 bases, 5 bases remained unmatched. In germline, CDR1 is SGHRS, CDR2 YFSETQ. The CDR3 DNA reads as TGCGCCAGCAGCTTGGGTTTACAGGGGGTCACAGATACGCAGTATTTT. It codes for CASSLGLQGVTDTQYF. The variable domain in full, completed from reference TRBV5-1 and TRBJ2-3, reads KAGVTQTPRYLIKTRGQQVTLSCSPISGHRSVSWYQQTPGQGLQFLFEYFSETQRNKGNFPGRFSGRQFSNSRSEMNVSTLELGDSALYLCASSLGLQGVTDTQYFGPGTRLTVL.

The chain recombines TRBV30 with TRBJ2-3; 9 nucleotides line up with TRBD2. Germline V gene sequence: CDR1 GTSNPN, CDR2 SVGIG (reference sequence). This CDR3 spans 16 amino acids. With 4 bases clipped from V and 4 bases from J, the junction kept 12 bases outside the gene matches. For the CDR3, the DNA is TGTGCCTGGACTCCACCGGGACTAGCATTCGCAGATACGCAGTATTTT. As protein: CAWTPPGLAFADTQYF.

The CDR3 nucleotides read TGTGCCAGCGGACAGGGTGCCGGGGAGCTGTTTTTT. This codes for CASGQGAGELFF. This chain connects TRBV19 to TRBJ2-2; 8 nucleotides align to TRBD1. From germline, CDR1 is LNHDA and CDR2 SQIVND (reference sequence). The CDR3 consists of 12 residues. Germline trimming cut 9 bases from V and 6 bases from J; bases unmatched to any gene: 3.

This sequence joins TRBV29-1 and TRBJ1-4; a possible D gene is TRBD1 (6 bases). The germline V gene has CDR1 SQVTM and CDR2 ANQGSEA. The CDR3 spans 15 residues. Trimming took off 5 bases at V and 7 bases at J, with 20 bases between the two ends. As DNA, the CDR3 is TGCAGCGTTTCCCTGGGGGCAGGGGTATTTGAAAAACTGTTTTTT. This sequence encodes CSVSLGAGVFEKLFF.

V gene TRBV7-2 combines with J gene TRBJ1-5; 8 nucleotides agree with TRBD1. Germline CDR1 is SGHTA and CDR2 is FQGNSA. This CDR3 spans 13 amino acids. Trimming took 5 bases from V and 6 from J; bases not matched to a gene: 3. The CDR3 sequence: CASSRTGLQPQHF. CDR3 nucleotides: TGTGCCAGCAGCCGGACAGGGCTTCAGCCCCAGCATTTT.